This is a list of T cell receptor beta chains from one sample in a study of control samples from healthy donors and cancer patients. Assay: immunoSEQ multiplex PCR; the TCRdb copy retains only in-frame clones and omits some. The sample lists 150,000 to 200,000 clones; about 93% were seen once. The sequencing sample was made of blood. The receptors derive from a man aged 18 to 29 in good health. Both conserved end residues are part of each CDR3. Fields, in order: J gene, D gene, clone size, V gene, CDR3 protein, CDR3 DNA. A D gene is named only where the DNA matches it firmly. Expanded clones are given a class, and other clones once, few, many or no size at all.

>TRBJ2-3|NA|NA|TRBV6-5
CASRVGGTDTQYF
TGTGCCAGCAGAGTCGGGGGCACAGATACGCAGTATTTT
>TRBJ1-2|NA|NA|TRBV6-1
CASSEARDDFSGYTF
TGTGCCAGCAGTGAAGCAAGGGACGATTTCTCCGGCTACACCTTC
>TRBJ1-6|NA|once|TRBV18
CASSPAGINSPLHF
TGTGCCAGCTCACCGGCAGGGATCAATTCACCCCTCCACTTT
>TRBJ2-2|TRBD2|NA|TRBV4-2
CASSQDSGGGNTGELFF
TGTGCCAGCAGCCAAGATTCGGGCGGGGGGAACACCGGGGAGCTGTTTTTT
>TRBJ2-1|TRBD2|NA|TRBV6-1
CASSGTSGGPYNEQFF
TGTGCCAGCAGTGGTACTAGCGGGGGCCCCTACAATGAGCAGTTCTTC
>TRBJ1-5|TRBD1|NA|TRBV18
CASSPQGGGDQPQHF
TGTGCCAGCTCACCCCAGGGGGGAGGTGATCAGCCCCAGCATTTT
>TRBJ2-2|NA|NA|TRBV5-1
CASSPETFTGELFF
TGCGCCAGCAGCCCCGAGACCTTCACCGGGGAGCTGTTTTTT
>TRBJ1-6|NA|once|TRBV11-3
CASSLDLRAAVGSPLHF
TGTGCCAGCAGCTTAGATCTAAGGGCCGCGGTGGGGTCACCCCTCCACTTT
>TRBJ1-1|NA|NA|TRBV15
CATSRDQVTAFF
TGTGCCACCAGCAGAGATCAGGTGACGGCTTTCTTT
>TRBJ1-4|NA|NA|TRBV29-1
CSAGGWGGTNEKLFF
TGCAGCGCCGGTGGCTGGGGGGGAACTAATGAAAAACTGTTTTTT
>TRBJ1-2|TRBD1|NA|TRBV19
CASETRQGANYGYTF
TGTGCCAGCGAAACCCGACAGGGAGCTAACTATGGCTACACCTTC
>TRBJ2-3|NA|NA|TRBV3-1/TRBV3-2
CASSRAGANTQYF
TGTGCCAGCAGCCGGGCGGGGGCGAATACGCAGTATTTT
>TRBJ2-5|NA|NA|TRBV27
CASSRPQETQYF
TGTGCCAGCAGTAGGCCTCAAGAGACCCAGTACTTC
>TRBJ1-6|NA|NA|TRBV2
CASSLTGTFDSPLHF
TGTGCCAGCAGTCTTACCGGAACCTTCGACTCACCCCTCCACTTT
>TRBJ1-5|NA|NA|TRBV2
CASSEALSLYSNQPQHF
TGTGCCAGCAGTGAAGCGCTTAGTCTCTATAGCAATCAGCCCCAGCATTTT
>TRBJ1-2|TRBD1|NA|TRBV7-2
CASSPGGGTVVYGYTF
TGTGCCAGCAGCCCCGGGGGGGGGACAGTAGTCTATGGCTACACCTTC
>TRBJ1-2|NA|NA|TRBV12-3/TRBV12-4
CASSGRVGYTF
TGTGCCAGCAGTGGCCGGGTTGGCTACACCTTC
>TRBJ2-3|TRBD2|NA|TRBV10-3
CAISMGGGTDTQYF
TGTGCCATCAGTATGGGGGGGGGCACAGATACGCAGTATTTT
>TRBJ1-1|NA|NA|TRBV11-2
CASSLEPGLNTEAFF
TGTGCCAGCAGCTTAGAGCCAGGGTTGAACACTGAAGCTTTCTTT
>TRBJ2-7|TRBD1|once|TRBV11-2
CASSFNRDRDEQYF
TGTGCCAGCAGCTTTAACCGGGACAGGGACGAGCAGTACTTC
>TRBJ2-7|NA|NA|TRBV27
CASSLSPGVPYEQYF
TGTGCCAGCAGTTTATCCCCCGGGGTACCCTACGAGCAGTACTTC
>TRBJ1-6|NA|NA|TRBV6-6
CASSYGGISGNSPLHF
TGTGCCAGCAGTTACGGGGGGATAAGTGGGAATTCACCCCTCCACTTT
>TRBJ2-7|TRBD1|once|TRBV4-1
CASSHQQGAAGEQYF
TGCGCCAGCAGCCATCAGCAGGGGGCGGCCGGGGAGCAGTACTTC
>TRBJ2-7|TRBD1|NA|TRBV7-8
CASSKDRVEQYF
TGTGCCAGCAGCAAAGACAGGGTTGAGCAGTACTTC
>TRBJ2-2|NA|NA|TRBV7-2
CASSFRSGGTAGELFF
TGTGCCAGCAGCTTTAGATCAGGTGGCACGGCCGGGGAGCTGTTTTTT
>TRBJ1-6|NA|NA|TRBV7-2
CASSLGGGYYNSPLHF
TGTGCCAGCAGCTTGGGAGGGGGTTACTATAATTCACCCCTCCACTTT
>TRBJ1-3|NA|NA|TRBV7-3
CASSTQPGNTIYF
TGTGCCAGCAGCACACAGCCTGGAAACACCATATATTTT
>TRBJ2-4|NA|NA|TRBV24-1
CATSDPWTPLLLAKNIQYF
TGTGCCACCAGTGATCCTTGGACACCCCTTCTGCTAGCCAAAAACATTCAGTACTTC
>TRBJ1-1|TRBD1|NA|TRBV6-5
CASTRDSEAFF
TGTGCCAGCACCCGGGACAGTGAAGCTTTCTTT
>TRBJ2-5|NA|NA|TRBV18
CASSPLVQETQYF
TGTGCCAGCTCACCGTTGGTCCAAGAGACCCAGTACTTC
>TRBJ2-6|NA|once|TRBV6-5
CASSSRTYSGANVLTF
TGTGCCAGCAGTTCGAGGACATACTCTGGGGCCAACGTCCTGACTTTC
>TRBJ2-1|TRBD2|NA|TRBV18
CASSPSSVAGVNEQFF
TGTGCCAGCTCACCCAGCTCGGTAGCGGGGGTCAATGAGCAGTTCTTC
>TRBJ2-4|NA|NA|TRBV14
CASSQGRGNIQYF
TGTGCCAGCAGCCAAGGCAGGGGCAACATTCAGTACTTC
>TRBJ1-6|NA|NA|TRBV6-1
CASSEALRVSPLHF
TGTGCCAGCAGTGAAGCGCTTCGGGTTTCACCCCTCCACTTT
>TRBJ2-7|NA|NA|TRBV2
CASSEMGRSGYEQYF
TGTGCCAGCAGTGAAATGGGCCGCTCGGGCTACGAGCAGTACTTC
>TRBJ2-5|NA|NA|TRBV5-1
CASSSDREETQYF
TGCGCCAGCAGCTCCGACAGAGAAGAGACCCAGTACTTC
>TRBJ2-7|NA|NA|TRBV7-2
CASSPVSAYEQYF
TGTGCCAGCAGCCCCGTGTCGGCCTACGAGCAGTACTTC
>TRBJ2-5|NA|NA|TRBV3-1/TRBV3-2
CASSQGPETQYF
TGTGCCAGCAGCCAAGGGCCAGAGACCCAGTACTTC
>TRBJ2-2|NA|NA|TRBV30
CAWSVQRGGELFF
TGTGCCTGGAGTGTACAGAGGGGCGGGGAGCTGTTTTTT
>TRBJ2-3|NA|once|TRBV2
CASSLGSLDTQYF
TGTGCCAGCAGTCTAGGCTCCTTAGATACGCAGTATTTT
>TRBJ1-5|NA|NA|TRBV10-3
CAVSDGSGRSSNQPQHF
TGTGCCGTCAGTGATGGGTCCGGCAGGTCTAGCAATCAGCCCCAGCATTTT
>TRBJ2-3|NA|NA|TRBV5-1
CASSPSRGTDTQYF
TGCGCCAGCAGCCCTAGTCGAGGCACAGATACGCAGTATTTT
>TRBJ1-2|TRBD1|NA|TRBV7-8
CASSLEPGQGAYGYTF
TGTGCCAGCAGCTTGGAGCCGGGACAGGGGGCCTATGGCTACACCTTC
>TRBJ2-3|NA|NA|TRBV27
CATGEQITDTQYF
TGTGCCACGGGGGAACAGATCACAGATACGCAGTATTTT
>TRBJ1-3|NA|once|TRBV7-9
CASSLGSGNTIYF
TGTGCCAGCAGCTTAGGTTCTGGAAACACCATATATTTT
>TRBJ2-5|NA|NA|TRBV6-1
CASSERAQQETQYF
TGTGCCAGCAGTGAACGGGCCCAGCAAGAGACCCAGTACTTC
>TRBJ2-2|NA|once|TRBV12-3/TRBV12-4
CASSRGTGELFF
TGTGCCAGCTCAAGGGGGACCGGGGAGCTGTTTTTT
>TRBJ2-7|NA|once|TRBV6-5
CASSYSTTSSWGEQYF
TGTGCCAGCAGTTACTCGACAACTAGTTCGTGGGGGGAGCAGTACTTC
>TRBJ1-5|TRBD1|NA|TRBV6-5
CASSSSRGSDQPQHF
TGTGCCAGCAGTTCCTCCAGGGGGTCGGATCAGCCCCAGCATTTT
>TRBJ2-7|NA|NA|TRBV30
CAWSGNTYEQYF
TGTGCCTGGAGTGGCAACACCTACGAGCAGTACTTC
>TRBJ2-4|TRBD1|NA|TRBV6-1
CASSERTGRWDIQYF
TGTGCCAGCAGTGAGCGGACAGGGCGGTGGGACATTCAGTACTTC
>TRBJ2-3|NA|NA|TRBV25-1
CASSGRVSADTQYF
TGTGCCAGCAGTGGCAGGGTATCCGCAGATACGCAGTATTTT
>TRBJ2-1|NA|NA|TRBV11-2
CASSPGSRAYNEQFF
TGTGCCAGCAGCCCAGGGTCAAGGGCCTACAATGAGCAGTTCTTC
>TRBJ2-5|NA|NA|TRBV2
CATSQGEERETQYF
TGTGCCACCTCTCAGGGTGAGGAGCGAGAGACCCAGTACTTC
>TRBJ1-5|NA|NA|TRBV5-1
CASSPGGFSSNQPQHF
TGCGCCAGCAGCCCGGGTGGGTTCTCTAGCAATCAGCCCCAGCATTTT